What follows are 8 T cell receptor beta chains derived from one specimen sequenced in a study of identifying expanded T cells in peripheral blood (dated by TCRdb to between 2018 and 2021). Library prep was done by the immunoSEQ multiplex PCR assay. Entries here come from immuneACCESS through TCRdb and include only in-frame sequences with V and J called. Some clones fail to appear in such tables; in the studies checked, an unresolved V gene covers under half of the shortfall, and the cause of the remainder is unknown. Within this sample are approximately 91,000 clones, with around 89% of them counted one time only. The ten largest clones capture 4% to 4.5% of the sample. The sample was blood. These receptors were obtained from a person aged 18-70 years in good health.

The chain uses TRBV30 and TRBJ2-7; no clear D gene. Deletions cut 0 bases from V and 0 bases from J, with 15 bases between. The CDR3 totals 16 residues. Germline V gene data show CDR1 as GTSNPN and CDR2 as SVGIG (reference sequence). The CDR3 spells CAWSVMFSLNSYEQYF. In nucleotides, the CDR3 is TGTGCCTGGAGTGTAATGTTTAGCTTAAACTCCTACGAGCAGTACTTC.

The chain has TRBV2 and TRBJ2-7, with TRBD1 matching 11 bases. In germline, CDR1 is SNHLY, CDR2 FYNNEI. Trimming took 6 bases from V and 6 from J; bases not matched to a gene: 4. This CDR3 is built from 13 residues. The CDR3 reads CASSRDRGGEQYF. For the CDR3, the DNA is TGTGCCAGCAGCCGGGACAGGGGGGGCGAGCAGTACTTC.

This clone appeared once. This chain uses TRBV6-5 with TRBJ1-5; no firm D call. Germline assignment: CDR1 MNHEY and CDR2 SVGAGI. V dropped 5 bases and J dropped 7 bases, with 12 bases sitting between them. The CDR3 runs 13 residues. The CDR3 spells CASSRDNQQPQHF. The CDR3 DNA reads TGTGCCAGCAGTAGAGATAACCAGCAGCCCCAGCATTTT.

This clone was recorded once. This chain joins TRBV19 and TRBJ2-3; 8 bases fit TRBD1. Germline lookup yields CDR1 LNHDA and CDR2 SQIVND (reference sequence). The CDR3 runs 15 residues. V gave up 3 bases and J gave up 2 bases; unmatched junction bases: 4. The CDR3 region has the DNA TGTGCCAGTAGTATGGGACAGGAGACCACAGATACGCAGTATTTT. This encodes CASSMGQETTDTQYF.

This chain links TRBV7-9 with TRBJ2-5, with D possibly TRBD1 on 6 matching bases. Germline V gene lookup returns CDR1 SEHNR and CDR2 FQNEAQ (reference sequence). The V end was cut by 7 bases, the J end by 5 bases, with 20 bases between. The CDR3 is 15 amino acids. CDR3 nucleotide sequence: TGTGCCAGCAACTCGTGGTTTGGGGGCCAGGAGACCCAGTACTTC. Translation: CASNSWFGGQETQYF.

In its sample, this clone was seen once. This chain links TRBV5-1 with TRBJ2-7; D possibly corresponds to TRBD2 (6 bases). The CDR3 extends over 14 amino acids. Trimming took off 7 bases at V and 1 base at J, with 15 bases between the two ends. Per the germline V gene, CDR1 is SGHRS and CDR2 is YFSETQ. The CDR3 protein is CASPRGLTSYEQYF. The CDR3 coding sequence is TGCGCCAGCCCTCGAGGACTAACGTCCTACGAGCAGTACTTC.

CDR3 residues: CAWSVVAVESYEQYF. The CDR3 DNA is TGTGCCTGGAGTGTCGTGGCAGTGGAGTCCTACGAGCAGTACTTC. The rearrangement uses TRBV30 and TRBJ2-7; D gene uncertain. The V end was cut by 0 bases, the J end by 1 base, with 13 bases between. The germline V gene has CDR1 GTSNPN and CDR2 SVGIG (reference sequence). This CDR3 spans 15 amino acids.

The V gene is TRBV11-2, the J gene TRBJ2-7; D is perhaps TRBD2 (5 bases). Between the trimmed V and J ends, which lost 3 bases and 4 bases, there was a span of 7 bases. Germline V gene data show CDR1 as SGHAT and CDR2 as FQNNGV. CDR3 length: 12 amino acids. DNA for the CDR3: TGTGCCAGCAGCTTGAGCGGTTACGAGCAGTACTTC. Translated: CASSLSGYEQYF.